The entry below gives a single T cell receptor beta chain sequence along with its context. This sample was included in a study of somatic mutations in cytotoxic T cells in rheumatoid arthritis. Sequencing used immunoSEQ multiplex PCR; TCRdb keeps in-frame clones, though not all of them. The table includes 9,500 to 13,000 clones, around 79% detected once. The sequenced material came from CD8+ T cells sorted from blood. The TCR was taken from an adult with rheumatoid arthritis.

The CDR3 DNA reads TGTGCCAGTAGTCCTGGGCTATTAAATGAGCAGTTCTTC. Translated, it gives CASSPGLLNEQFF. The V call is TRBV19, the J call TRBJ2-1; D gene unclear. Per the germline V gene, CDR1 is LNHDA and CDR2 is SQIVND (reference sequence). This CDR3 is built from 13 residues. The germline V and J ends were trimmed by 5 bases and 7 bases, with 12 bases remaining between them. The variable domain in full, completed from reference TRBV19 and TRBJ2-1, reads DGGITQSPKYLFRKEGQNVTLSCEQNLNHDAMYWYRQDPGQGLRLIYYSQIVNDFQKGDIAEGYSVSREKKESFPLTVTSAQKNPTAFYLCASSPGLLNEQFFGPGTRLTVL.